The 25 T cell receptor beta chains given below trace back to one sample, sequenced in a study of control samples from healthy donors and cancer patients. Produced via immunoSEQ multiplex PCR; TCRdb's table is partial and in-frame only. This table holds about 86,000 clones, 85% to 95% found once. Material: blood. These receptors all stem from a woman in her 30s in good health.

The CDR3 is CAISEQGAYGYTF. DNA of the CDR3: TGTGCCATCAGTGAGCAGGGGGCATATGGCTACACCTTC. V usage is TRBV10-3 and J usage is TRBJ1-2; TRBD1 agrees at 8 bases. This CDR3 has 13 amino acids. Trimming at V came to 2 bases and at J to 5 bases, leaving 1 base not matched to a gene. The V gene's germline CDR1 is ENHRY and CDR2 SYGVKD.

The chain links TRBV7-2 to TRBJ1-1, with 7 bases lining up with TRBD1. This CDR3 has 14 amino acids. Looked up from germline, CDR1 is SGHTA and CDR2 is FQGNSA. The V segment lost 4 bases and the J segment 2 bases; nucleotides outside the gene matches: 4. The CDR3 nucleotides are TGTGCCAGCAGCTGGACAGGTCTTAACACTGAAGCTTTCTTT. It codes for CASSWTGLNTEAFF.

V and J are TRBV28 and TRBJ1-6; no firm D call. Germline V gives CDR1 MDHEN, CDR2 SYDVKM. CDR3 length: 15 residues. The V end was cut by 5 bases, the J end by 7 bases, with 15 bases between. CDR3 region: CASSPLTSRNSPLHF. CDR3 in DNA: TGTGCCAGCAGTCCTTTGACAAGTCGGAATTCACCCCTCCACTTT.

This chain joins TRBV5-4 and TRBJ1-6; the match to TRBD1 covers 7 bases. This CDR3 spans 15 amino acids. The germline gives CDR1 SGHNT, CDR2 YYREEE (reference sequence). Unmatched junction bases numbered 11, after V lost 5 bases and J lost 9 bases. DNA for the CDR3: TGTGCCAGCAGTTCTACAGGGGACCCAAGTTCACCCCTCCACTTT. It encodes CASSSTGDPSSPLHF.

V is TRBV19 and J is TRBJ1-2, with D unclear. Germline CDR1 LNHDA, CDR2 SQIVND (reference sequence). With 5 bases removed from V and 1 base from J, the gap between germline ends came to 8 bases. The CDR3 is 13 residues long. CDR3 nucleotide sequence: TGTGCCAGTAGTGCTCAGGATAACTATGGCTACACCTTC. Translating gives CASSAQDNYGYTF.

This clone was observed a single time. The CDR3 sequence is CASSVRFGTQYF. Written as DNA, the CDR3 is TGTGCCAGCAGCGTGAGGTTCGGTACGCAGTATTTT. The rearrangement uses TRBV9 and TRBJ2-3, with D hard to call. Trimming removed 2 bases at V and 8 bases at J, with 9 bases between. CDR3 size: 12 residues. Germline V gene lookup returns CDR1 SGDLS and CDR2 YYNGEE. Complete variable domain (other parts from reference TRBV9 and TRBJ2-3): DSGVTQTPKHLITATGQRVTLRCSPRSGDLSVYWYQQSLDQGLQFLIQYYNGEERAKGNILERFSAQQFPDLHSELNLSSLELGDSALYFCASSVRFGTQYFGPGTRLTVL.

J is TRBJ1-5 and V is TRBV7-2; no clear D gene. V lost 3 bases to trimming and J lost 3 bases, with 15 bases between them. The germline CDR1 and CDR2 sequences are SGHTA and FQGNSA. The CDR3 runs to 16 residues. CDR3 DNA: TGTGCCAGCAGCTTTAAATTTTCGCCCCTCAATCAGCCCCAGCATTTT. Protein product: CASSFKFSPLNQPQHF.

V gene TRBV6-1 combines with J gene TRBJ2-7; no clear D gene. Trimming took 0 bases from V and 4 from J, leaving 7 bases between them. CDR1 and CDR2 (germline): MNHNS, SASEGT. The CDR3 contains 13 residues. The DNA for the CDR3 is TGTGCCAGCAGTGAAGCCTCCGATTACGAGCAGTACTTC. Amino acids: CASSEASDYEQYF.

This chain links TRBV15 with TRBJ2-3; possibly TRBD1 for D (6 bases). The germline V gene encodes CDR1 LNHNV and CDR2 YYDKDF (reference sequence). The V and J ends lost 0 bases and 5 bases respectively, with 15 bases between them. The CDR3 has 16 residues. The DNA for the CDR3 is TGTGCCACCAGCAGAGATGTTTTCTGGACAGTAGATACGCAGTATTTT. This gives the protein CATSRDVFWTVDTQYF.

This sequence joins TRBV3-1 (or the pseudogene TRBV3-2) and TRBJ2-6; no reliable D call. Trimming removed 3 bases at V and 3 bases at J, with 6 bases between. This CDR3 is 14 amino acids long. Germline values: CDR1 LGHDT, CDR2 YNNKEL (reference sequence). The CDR3 reads CASSQYGGANVLTF. The CDR3 nucleotides are TGTGCCAGCAGCCAGTATGGTGGGGCCAACGTCCTGACTTTC.

The chain combines TRBV28 with TRBJ2-1, with D unclear. V was pared by 7 bases and J by 3 bases, with 13 bases between. Looked up from germline, CDR1 is MDHEN and CDR2 is SYDVKM. The CDR3 has 14 residues. Here the CDR3 DNA reads TGTGCCAGCAAGAGCGCCGACCTCTACAATGAGCAGTTCTTC. This sequence encodes CASKSADLYNEQFF.

V is TRBV7-9 and J is TRBJ1-3; 8 bases agree with TRBD1. CDR3 length: 14 residues. The ends lost 4 bases at V and 2 bases at J; junction bases unmatched: 1. Germline V gene data show CDR1 as SEHNR and CDR2 as FQNEAQ (reference sequence). CDR3 sequence reads: CASSSDRAGNTIYF. CDR3 coding DNA: TGTGCCAGCAGCTCGGACAGGGCTGGAAACACCATATATTTT.

This chain joins TRBV6-6 and TRBJ1-3; D remains unclear. Trimming left V 4 bases short and J 1 base short, with 8 bases between. This CDR3 spans 14 amino acids. Per the germline V gene, CDR1 is MNHNY and CDR2 is SVGAGI (reference sequence). CDR3 amino acids: CASSFQSSGNTIYF. As DNA, the CDR3 is TGTGCCAGCAGTTTTCAGAGTTCTGGAAACACCATATATTTT.

This sequence joins TRBV6-4 and TRBJ2-5, with 10 bases aligning to TRBD2. The CDR3 has 15 residues. The ends lost 6 bases at V and 2 bases at J; junction bases unmatched: 6. Germline V lookup: CDR1 MRHNA, CDR2 SNTAGT. The CDR3 spells CASRTGTSDQETQYF. In nucleotides, the CDR3 is TGTGCCAGCAGGACCGGGACTAGCGATCAAGAGACCCAGTACTTC.

This clone has only one observation. The V and J genes are TRBV7-2 and TRBJ2-7; D is undetermined. Trimming pared 5 bases from V and 11 bases from J, leaving 22 bases between. The CDR3 is 14 amino acids. Per the germline V gene, CDR1 is SGHTA and CDR2 is FQGNSA. The CDR3 DNA reads TGTGCCAGCAGCCCAAGCACGGCCCGGAAGGTCGAGTACTTC. Translating it yields CASSPSTARKVEYF.

This chain links TRBV10-3 with TRBJ1-4, with D maybe TRBD1 (6 bases). V was shortened by 3 bases and J by 8 bases, with 13 bases between the two germline ends. Germline-derived CDR1 and CDR2 are ENHRY and SYGVKD. CDR3 length: 14 amino acids. CDR3 residues: CAISESGAGEKLFF. The CDR3 DNA follows: TGTGCCATCAGTGAATCGGGGGCAGGGGAAAAACTGTTTTTT.

The chain recombines TRBV3-1 (or the pseudogene TRBV3-2) with TRBJ1-5; perhaps TRBD1 as D (6 bases). Germline values: CDR1 LGHDT, CDR2 YNNKEL (reference sequence). The length of the CDR3 is 15 residues. V gave up 2 bases and J gave up 7 bases, with 15 bases separating them. This CDR3 is CASSQLQGAGQPQHF. CDR3 DNA: TGTGCCAGCAGCCAACTACAGGGTGCGGGGCAGCCCCAGCATTTT.

This clone was detected a few times. This sequence joins TRBV11-3 and TRBJ1-2, with a possible D match to TRBD1 (5 bases). The CDR3 extends over 14 amino acids. Germline-derived CDR1 and CDR2 are SGHNT and YENEEA. V was pared by 0 bases and J by 8 bases, with 13 bases between. The CDR3: CASSLDAGKNGYTF. DNA of the CDR3: TGTGCCAGCAGCTTAGATGCAGGGAAGAACGGCTACACCTTC.

V usage is TRBV7-9 and J usage is TRBJ2-3; D gene uncertain. This CDR3 comprises 13 residues. Germline V lookup: CDR1 SEHNR, CDR2 FQNEAQ (reference sequence). V shed 2 bases and J shed 3 bases, with 6 bases lying between them. DNA for the CDR3: TGTGCCAGCAGCTTAAAAGGTACAGATACGCAGTATTTT. Encoded protein: CASSLKGTDTQYF.

The rearrangement uses TRBV4-1 and TRBJ1-2, with D unclear. The CDR3 is 14 residues long. The germline CDR1 and CDR2 sequences are MGHRA and YSYEKL. Trimming removed 2 bases from V and 2 bases from J, with 9 bases in between. The CDR3: CASSQSNSNYGYTF. The DNA for the CDR3 is TGCGCCAGCAGCCAATCAAACTCCAACTATGGCTACACCTTC.

The rearrangement joins TRBV4-2 to TRBJ1-2, with D unclear. Looked up from germline, CDR1 is LGHNA and CDR2 is YNFKEQ. Trimming cost V 3 bases and J 2 bases, with 4 bases left between them. The CDR3 is made up of 12 amino acids. CDR3 residues: CASSHGNYGYTF. The CDR3 DNA sequence: TGTGCCAGCAGCCACGGGAACTATGGCTACACCTTC.

The chain has TRBV30 and TRBJ1-1; TRBD1 agrees at 7 bases. Germline lookup yields CDR1 GTSNPN and CDR2 SVGIG (reference sequence). Trimming cost V 1 base and J 5 bases; bases outside gene matches: 7. The CDR3 runs to 14 residues. CDR3 amino acids: CAWSEGRGWTEAFF. The CDR3 nucleotides read TGTGCCTGGAGTGAGGGCAGGGGGTGGACTGAAGCTTTCTTT.

The chain is built from TRBV6-5 and TRBJ2-7; D assignment may be TRBD1 or TRBD2 (6 bases each). The CDR3 contains 14 residues. Trimming removed 5 bases at V and 2 bases at J, with 13 bases between. Looked up from germline, CDR1 is MNHEY and CDR2 is SVGAGI. In DNA form, the CDR3 reads TGTGCCAGCAGTCCCGTTGGGGGGCCCTACGAGCAGTACTTC. It encodes CASSPVGGPYEQYF.

This chain uses TRBV3-1 (or the pseudogene TRBV3-2) with TRBJ1-2, with D perhaps TRBD1 (6 bases). CDR1 is LGHDT and CDR2 is YNNKEL in the germline V gene (reference sequence). V was clipped by 8 bases and J by 6 bases, with 19 bases between them. This CDR3 spans 14 amino acids. The CDR3 nucleotides are TGTGCCAGCCAAAACCTCAGGGGAAGAGATGGCTACACCTTC. It codes for CASQNLRGRDGYTF.

The CDR3 reads CASSEFRDLRVRMNTEAFF. CDR3 coding DNA: TGTGCCAGCAGTGAATTTCGAGACCTAAGGGTCCGCATGAACACTGAAGCTTTCTTT. The V call is TRBV6-1, the J call TRBJ1-1; D is uncertain. CDR3 length: 19 residues. Germline assignment: CDR1 MNHNS and CDR2 SASEGT. V gave up 2 bases and J gave up 0 bases, with 22 bases separating them.